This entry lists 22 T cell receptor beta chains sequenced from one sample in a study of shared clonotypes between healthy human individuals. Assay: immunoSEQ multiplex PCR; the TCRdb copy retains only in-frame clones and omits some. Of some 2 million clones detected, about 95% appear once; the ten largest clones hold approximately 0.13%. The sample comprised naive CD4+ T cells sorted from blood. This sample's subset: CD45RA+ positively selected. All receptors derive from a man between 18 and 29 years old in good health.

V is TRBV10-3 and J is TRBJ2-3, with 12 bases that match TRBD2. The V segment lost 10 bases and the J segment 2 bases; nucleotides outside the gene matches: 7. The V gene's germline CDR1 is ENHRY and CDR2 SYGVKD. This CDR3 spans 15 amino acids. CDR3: CATSGGVLITDTQYF. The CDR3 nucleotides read TGTGCCACTAGCGGGGGGGTCCTTATCACAGATACGCAGTATTTT.

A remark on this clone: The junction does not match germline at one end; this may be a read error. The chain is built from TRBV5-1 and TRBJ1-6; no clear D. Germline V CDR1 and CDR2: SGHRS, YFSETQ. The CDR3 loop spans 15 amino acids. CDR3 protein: CASSLAATGNSPLHF. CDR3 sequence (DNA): TGCGCCAGCAGCTTGGCGGCGACCGGCAATTCTCCCCTCCACTTT.

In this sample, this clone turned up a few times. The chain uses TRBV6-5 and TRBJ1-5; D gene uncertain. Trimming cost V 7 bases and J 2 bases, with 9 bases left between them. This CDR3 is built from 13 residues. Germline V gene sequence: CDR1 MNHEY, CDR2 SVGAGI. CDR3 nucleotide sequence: TGTGCCAGCAAGTCCGGGGGCAATCAGCCCCAGCATTTT. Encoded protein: CASKSGGNQPQHF.

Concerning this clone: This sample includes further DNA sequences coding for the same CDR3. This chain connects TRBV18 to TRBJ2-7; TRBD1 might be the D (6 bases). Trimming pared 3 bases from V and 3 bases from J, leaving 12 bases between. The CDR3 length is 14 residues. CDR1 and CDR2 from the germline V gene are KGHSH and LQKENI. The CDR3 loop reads CASSPPTGGYEQYF. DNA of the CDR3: TGTGCCAGCTCACCGCCGACAGGCGGCTACGAGCAGTACTTC.

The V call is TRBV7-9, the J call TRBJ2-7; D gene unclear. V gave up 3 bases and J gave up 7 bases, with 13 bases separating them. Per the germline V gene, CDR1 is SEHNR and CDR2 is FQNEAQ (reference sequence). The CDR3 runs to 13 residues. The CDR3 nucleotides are TGTGCCAGCAGCTTCTCCAATCTAGAGGAGCAGTACTTC. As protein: CASSFSNLEEQYF.

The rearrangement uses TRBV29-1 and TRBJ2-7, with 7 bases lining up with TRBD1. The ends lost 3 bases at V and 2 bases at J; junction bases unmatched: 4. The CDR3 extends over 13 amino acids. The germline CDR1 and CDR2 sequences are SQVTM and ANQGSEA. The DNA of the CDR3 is TGCAGCGTTGAGGGGGACAGAACCTACGAGCAGTACTTC. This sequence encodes CSVEGDRTYEQYF.

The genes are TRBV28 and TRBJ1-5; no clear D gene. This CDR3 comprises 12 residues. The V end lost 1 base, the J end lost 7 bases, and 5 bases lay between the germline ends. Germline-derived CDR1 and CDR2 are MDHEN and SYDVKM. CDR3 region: CASSLLVQPQHF. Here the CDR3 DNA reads TGTGCCAGCAGTTTATTAGTCCAGCCCCAGCATTTT.

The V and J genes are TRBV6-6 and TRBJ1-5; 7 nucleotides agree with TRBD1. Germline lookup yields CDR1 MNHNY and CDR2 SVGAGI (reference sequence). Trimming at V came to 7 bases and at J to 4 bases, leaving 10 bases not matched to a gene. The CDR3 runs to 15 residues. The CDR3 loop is CASTQNRGGNQPQHF. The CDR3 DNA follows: TGTGCCAGCACTCAAAACAGGGGAGGGAATCAGCCCCAGCATTTT.

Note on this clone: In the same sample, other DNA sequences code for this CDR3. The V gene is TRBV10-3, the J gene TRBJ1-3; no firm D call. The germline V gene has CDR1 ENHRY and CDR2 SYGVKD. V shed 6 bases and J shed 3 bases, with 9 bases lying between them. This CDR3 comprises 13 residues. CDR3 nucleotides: TGTGCCATCAGCGGGGTCAGTGGAAACACCATATATTTT. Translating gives CAISGVSGNTIYF.

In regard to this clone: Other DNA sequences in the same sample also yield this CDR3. In DNA, the CDR3 is TGCGCCAGCAGCCCCCGGGACAGATCCTACAATGAGCAGTTCTTC. It is translated as CASSPRDRSYNEQFF. The chain carries TRBV5-1 and TRBJ2-1; 7 nucleotides line up with TRBD1. This CDR3 contains 15 residues. The germline V gene encodes CDR1 SGHRS and CDR2 YFSETQ. The V and J ends lost 4 bases and 1 base, in that order; junction bases with no gene match: 5.

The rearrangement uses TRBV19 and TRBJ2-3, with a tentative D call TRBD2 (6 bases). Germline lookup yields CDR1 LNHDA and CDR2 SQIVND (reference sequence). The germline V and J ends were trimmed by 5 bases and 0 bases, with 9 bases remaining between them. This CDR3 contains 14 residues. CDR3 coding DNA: TGTGCCAGTAGTGCCGGGACTAGCACAGATACGCAGTATTTT. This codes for CASSAGTSTDTQYF.

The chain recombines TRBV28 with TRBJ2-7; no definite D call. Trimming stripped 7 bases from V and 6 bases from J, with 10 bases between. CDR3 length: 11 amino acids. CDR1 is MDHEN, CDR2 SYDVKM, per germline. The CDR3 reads CASIREGEQYF. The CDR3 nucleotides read TGTGCCAGCATTAGAGAAGGCGAGCAGTACTTC.

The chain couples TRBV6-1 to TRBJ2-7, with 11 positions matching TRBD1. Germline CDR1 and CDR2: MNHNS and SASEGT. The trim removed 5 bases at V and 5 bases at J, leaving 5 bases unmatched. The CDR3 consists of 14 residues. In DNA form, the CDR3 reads TGTGCCAGCAGTTGGGACAGGGGGAGGAACGAGCAGTACTTC. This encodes CASSWDRGRNEQYF.

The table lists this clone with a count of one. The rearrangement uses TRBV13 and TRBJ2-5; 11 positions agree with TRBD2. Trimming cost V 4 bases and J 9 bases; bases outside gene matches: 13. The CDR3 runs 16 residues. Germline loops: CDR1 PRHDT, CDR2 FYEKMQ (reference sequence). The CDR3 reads CASSSSGTSGPGAQYF. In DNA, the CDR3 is TGTGCCAGCAGCTCATCCGGGACTAGCGGACCTGGGGCCCAGTACTTC.

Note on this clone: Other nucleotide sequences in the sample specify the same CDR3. CDR3 nucleotides: TGTGCCAGCAGTCCTGGGGTGTACAATGAGCAGTTCTTC. Its translation is CASSPGVYNEQFF. J is TRBJ2-1 and V is TRBV5-6; D call uncertain. Trimming pared 5 bases from V and 4 bases from J, leaving 10 bases between. Looked up from germline, CDR1 is SGHDT and CDR2 is YYEEEE. This CDR3 is 13 amino acids long.

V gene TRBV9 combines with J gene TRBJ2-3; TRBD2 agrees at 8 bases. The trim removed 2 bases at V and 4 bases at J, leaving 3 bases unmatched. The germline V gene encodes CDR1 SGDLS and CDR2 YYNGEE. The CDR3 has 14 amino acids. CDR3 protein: CASSVRGGPDTQYF. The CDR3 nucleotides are TGTGCCAGCAGCGTTCGGGGGGGCCCAGATACGCAGTATTTT. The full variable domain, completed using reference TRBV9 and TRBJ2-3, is DSGVTQTPKHLITATGQRVTLRCSPRSGDLSVYWYQQSLDQGLQFLIQYYNGEERAKGNILERFSAQQFPDLHSELNLSSLELGDSALYFCASSVRGGPDTQYFGPGTRLTVL.

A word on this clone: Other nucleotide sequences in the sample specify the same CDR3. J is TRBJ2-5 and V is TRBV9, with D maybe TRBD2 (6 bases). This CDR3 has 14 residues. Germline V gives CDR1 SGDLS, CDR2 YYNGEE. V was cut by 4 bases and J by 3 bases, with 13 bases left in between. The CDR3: CASSPRTGEETQYF. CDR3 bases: TGTGCCAGCAGCCCGCGGACGGGAGAAGAGACCCAGTACTTC.

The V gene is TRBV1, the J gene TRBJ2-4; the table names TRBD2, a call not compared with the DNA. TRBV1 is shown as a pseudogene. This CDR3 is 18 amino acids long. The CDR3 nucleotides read TGCACCAGCAGCCAACCCTTACTAGCGGGTTTAGCCAAAAACATTCAGTACTTC. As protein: CTSSQPLLAGLAKNIQYF.

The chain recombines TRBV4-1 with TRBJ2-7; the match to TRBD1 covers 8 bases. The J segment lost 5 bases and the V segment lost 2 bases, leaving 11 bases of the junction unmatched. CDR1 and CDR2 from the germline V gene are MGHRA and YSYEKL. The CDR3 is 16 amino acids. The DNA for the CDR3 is TGCGCCAGCAGCCAACCAGGCCGGGACAGGATAAACGAGCAGTACTTC. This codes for CASSQPGRDRINEQYF.

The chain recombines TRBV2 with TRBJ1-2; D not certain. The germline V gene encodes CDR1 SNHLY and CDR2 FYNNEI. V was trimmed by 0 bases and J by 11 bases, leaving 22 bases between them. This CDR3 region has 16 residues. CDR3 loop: CASSEARLYDRPTYTF. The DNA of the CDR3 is TGTGCCAGCAGTGAAGCGCGCCTATACGACCGCCCGACTTACACCTTC.

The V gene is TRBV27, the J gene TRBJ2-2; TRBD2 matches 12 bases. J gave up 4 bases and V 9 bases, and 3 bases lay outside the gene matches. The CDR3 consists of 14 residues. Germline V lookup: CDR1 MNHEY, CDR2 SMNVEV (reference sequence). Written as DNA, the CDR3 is TGTGCCAGTCTACTAGCGGGGGGCACCGGGGAGCTGTTTTTT. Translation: CASLLAGGTGELFF.

In DNA, the CDR3 is TGCGCCACTCGACAGGGGCCAACTAATGAAAAACTGTTTTTT. This gives the protein CATRQGPTNEKLFF. The chain links TRBV5-1 to TRBJ1-4; 8 bases line up with TRBD1. This CDR3 has 14 amino acids. Trimming took 9 bases from V and 0 from J; bases not matched to a gene: 4. The V gene's germline CDR1 is SGHRS and CDR2 YFSETQ.